What follows are 27 T cell receptor beta chains derived from one specimen sequenced in a study of blood T cell repertoires in COVID-19. Libraries were prepared by immunoSEQ multiplex PCR; TCRdb keeps only in-frame clonotypes and omits some of them. The sample has approximately 85,000 clones; just over 85% are singletons. The sequenced sample consisted of peripheral blood. These receptors were obtained from a middle-aged man with active or convalescent COVID-19.

This clone appeared a few times. The chain couples TRBV6-2 or TRBV6-3 to TRBJ1-1, with no clear D. V lost 2 bases to trimming and J lost 9 bases, with 25 bases between them. The germline CDR1 and CDR2 sequences are MNHEY and SVGEGT. This CDR3 contains 17 residues. CDR3 residues: CASSYPGGERAGRKAFF. In DNA, the CDR3 is TGTGCCAGCAGTTACCCGGGAGGCGAAAGGGCGGGAAGAAAAGCTTTCTTT.

CDR3 sequence (DNA): TGCGCCAGCAGCCAAGATTGGGGCCCGTGGAGCACAGATACGCAGTATTTT. Translated, it gives CASSQDWGPWSTDTQYF. The chain uses TRBV4-3 and TRBJ2-3, with D perhaps TRBD1 (5 bases). The CDR3 totals 17 residues. V lost 0 bases to trimming and J lost 0 bases, with 13 bases between them. Germline assignment: CDR1 LGHNA and CDR2 YSLEER.

The CDR3 DNA reads as TGTGCCAGCAGCCACGCGAGCACAGATACGCAGTATTTT. Amino acid sequence: CASSHASTDTQYF. The chain uses TRBV3-1 (or the pseudogene TRBV3-2) and TRBJ2-3; D unclear. CDR1 is LGHDT, CDR2 YNNKEL, per germline (reference sequence). With 3 bases removed from V and 0 bases from J, the gap between germline ends came to 4 bases. The CDR3 is made up of 13 amino acids.

The V call is TRBV30, the J call TRBJ2-7, with TRBD2 matching 9 bases. The J segment lost 6 bases and the V segment lost 4 bases, leaving 7 bases of the junction unmatched. The CDR3 has 13 amino acids. Germline lookup yields CDR1 GTSNPN and CDR2 SVGIG (reference sequence). CDR3 sequence reads: CAWTPLAGSEQYF. The CDR3 DNA reads TGTGCCTGGACCCCCCTAGCGGGATCCGAGCAGTACTTC.

The V and J genes are TRBV5-1 and TRBJ2-1; possibly TRBD1 for D (5 bases). This CDR3 contains 18 residues. Germline CDR1 is SGHRS and CDR2 is YFSETQ. Trimming left V 2 bases short and J 0 bases short, with 18 bases between. CDR3 in DNA: TGCGCCAGCAGCTTAGGTCAGGGTGGATTTAGCTCCTACAATGAGCAGTTCTTC. The encoded protein is CASSLGQGGFSSYNEQFF.

DNA for the CDR3: TGTGCCTGGAGTGCGAACAGGGGGCCCGAGCAGTACTTC. It codes for CAWSANRGPEQYF. This chain joins TRBV30 and TRBJ2-7; 9 bases map to TRBD1. CDR3 length equals 13 residues. The V gene end was trimmed by 1 base and the J gene end by 6 bases; junction bases not matched to a gene: 4. Germline V gives CDR1 GTSNPN, CDR2 SVGIG (reference sequence).

The chain has TRBV9 and TRBJ2-5, with 7 bases that match TRBD2. The CDR3 covers 15 residues. V lost 3 bases to trimming and J lost 2 bases; unmatched junction nucleotides: 7. Looked up from germline, CDR1 is SGDLS and CDR2 is YYNGEE. CDR3 amino acids: CASSERYGGQETQYF. For the CDR3, the DNA is TGTGCCAGCAGCGAACGTTACGGGGGGCAAGAGACCCAGTACTTC.

The chain carries TRBV19 and TRBJ2-6, with a tentative D call TRBD2 (6 bases). The V gene lost 4 bases and the J gene lost 16 bases, with 17 bases spanning the gap. This CDR3 comprises 13 residues. Germline V gene sequence: CDR1 LNHDA, CDR2 SQIVND (reference sequence). This chain's CDR3 is CASSTVGLSLLTF. The DNA of the CDR3 is TGTGCCAGTAGTACCGTGGGACTGAGTCTGCTGACTTTC.

This chain uses TRBV12-3 or TRBV12-4 with TRBJ2-3; 7 bases line up with TRBD1. The CDR3 spans 12 residues. V was clipped by 8 bases and J by 5 bases; unmatched bases: 4. The CDR3 coding sequence is TGTGCCAGCCAGGGGGACGTAGATACGCAGTATTTT. This encodes CASQGDVDTQYF.

This chain joins TRBV2 and TRBJ2-2; 12 bases line up with TRBD2. The CDR3 is made up of 16 amino acids. The junction had 5 bases not matched to a gene; V was cut back by 7 bases and J by 2 bases. CDR1 is SNHLY and CDR2 is FYNNEI in the germline V gene. CDR3 coding DNA: TGTGCCAGCAAGAGACTAGCGGGGGACAACACCGGGGAGCTGTTTTTT. Translated, it gives CASKRLAGDNTGELFF.

This clone was observed once. The chain uses TRBV3-1 (or the pseudogene TRBV3-2) and TRBJ2-7, with a weak D call TRBD2 (5 bases). With 4 bases removed from V and 0 bases from J, the gap between germline ends came to 16 bases. Looked up from germline, CDR1 is LGHDT and CDR2 is YNNKEL (reference sequence). The CDR3 is made up of 16 amino acids. The CDR3 loop is CASSPTVGVSSYEQYF. CDR3 sequence (DNA): TGTGCCAGCAGCCCCACCGTCGGGGTAAGCTCCTACGAGCAGTACTTC.

The V call is TRBV27, the J call TRBJ2-1; TRBD2 matches at 10 bases. Germline V CDR1 and CDR2: MNHEY, SMNVEV (reference sequence). The ends lost 3 bases at V and 7 bases at J; junction bases unmatched: 12. CDR3 length: 17 amino acids. In DNA form, the CDR3 reads TGTGCCAGCAGTTTGAATCCCGCGGGACTAGCGAGGAATGAGCAGTTCTTC. Its protein is CASSLNPAGLARNEQFF.

This rearrangement joins TRBV6-5 to TRBJ2-3; TRBD2 might be the D (6 bases). Germline V CDR1 and CDR2: MNHEY, SVGAGI. V was pared by 4 bases and J by 0 bases, with 8 bases between. The CDR3 length is 14 residues. CDR3 coding DNA: TGTGCCAGCAGTTCGGGGACTAGCACAGATACGCAGTATTTT. It specifies CASSSGTSTDTQYF.

This clone was counted only a few times. CDR3 sequence: CASSVATDTEAFF. CDR3 DNA: TGTGCCAGCAGCGTAGCAACGGACACTGAAGCTTTCTTT. This chain uses TRBV9 with TRBJ1-1; D remains unclear. Germline CDR1 is SGDLS and CDR2 is YYNGEE. The V end was cut by 0 bases, the J end by 3 bases, with 6 bases between. The length of the CDR3 is 13 residues.

This clone has a handful of counts. The chain combines TRBV29-1 with TRBJ2-7; 8 bases map to TRBD1. The CDR3 length is 15 residues. V dropped 7 bases and J dropped 4; count of bases not matched to a gene: 15. The germline gives CDR1 SQVTM, CDR2 ANQGSEA. The CDR3 region has the DNA TGCAGCGCCCAATTGCAGGGGGCACCCTCGTACGAGCAGTACTTC. Translation gives CSAQLQGAPSYEQYF.

The V call is TRBV6-5, the J call TRBJ2-7; D not resolved. From germline, CDR1 is MNHEY and CDR2 SVGAGI. The CDR3 is 14 residues long. Trimming took 0 bases from V and 2 from J, leaving 8 bases between them. The CDR3 sequence: CASSYSTSTYEQYF. The CDR3 coding sequence is TGTGCCAGCAGTTACTCCACATCGACCTACGAGCAGTACTTC.

J is TRBJ1-1 and V is TRBV6-4; the D is unclear. This CDR3 contains 13 residues. The germline V gene has CDR1 MRHNA and CDR2 SNTAGT. V shed 5 bases and J shed 4 bases, with 11 bases lying between them. DNA of the CDR3: TGTGCCAGCAGTTCCAGGATGGGCACTGAAGCTTTCTTT. Residues: CASSSRMGTEAFF.

The rearrangement uses TRBV6-5 and TRBJ2-1, with TRBD2 identical over 8 bases. Losses at the gene ends were 7 bases for V and 6 bases for J; bases not matched to a gene: 8. Looked up from germline, CDR1 is MNHEY and CDR2 is SVGAGI. The CDR3 is made up of 14 amino acids. The CDR3 bases are TGTGCCAGCACATTGAGGAGCGGGGGCAATGAGCAGTTCTTC. Translating gives CASTLRSGGNEQFF.

The J gene is TRBJ2-2, the V gene TRBV21-1; the table names TRBD2, a call not compared with the DNA. TRBV21-1 is shown as a pseudogene. This CDR3 contains 17 residues. The CDR3 protein is CASSKLGLAGANGELFF. The CDR3 DNA is TGTGCCAGCAGCAAACTAGGACTAGCGGGAGCCAACGGGGAGCTGTTTTTT.

The V and J genes are TRBV19 and TRBJ1-5; 11 positions agree with TRBD1. The V segment lost 7 bases and the J segment 2 bases; nucleotides outside the gene matches: 4. This CDR3 region has 15 residues. The germline V gene encodes CDR1 LNHDA and CDR2 SQIVND (reference sequence). The CDR3 here is CASTPGQGGNQPQHF. The CDR3 bases are TGTGCCAGTACCCCGGGACAGGGGGGCAATCAGCCCCAGCATTTT. Combining the CDR3 with reference TRBV19 and TRBJ1-5 gives the whole variable domain DGGITQSPKYLFRKEGQNVTLSCEQNLNHDAMYWYRQDPGQGLRLIYYSQIVNDFQKGDIAEGYSVSREKKESFPLTVTSAQKNPTAFYLCASTPGQGGNQPQHFGDGTRLSIL.

This clone has a single count. V and J are TRBV5-1 and TRBJ2-2; a weak D match, TRBD2 (7 bases). CDR1 and CDR2 (germline): SGHRS, YFSETQ. The CDR3 totals 17 residues. With 1 base removed from V and 4 bases from J, the gap between germline ends came to 17 bases. CDR3 region: CASSLSRGAIATGELFF. The CDR3 DNA is TGCGCCAGCAGCTTGAGTCGGGGGGCGATTGCCACCGGGGAGCTGTTTTTT.

This chain joins TRBV28 and TRBJ2-7; D might be TRBD1 (5 bases). Per the germline V gene, CDR1 is MDHEN and CDR2 is SYDVKM. The CDR3 is made up of 15 amino acids. V was clipped by 5 bases and J by 3 bases, with 17 bases between them. The chain's CDR3 is CASSPRKGALYEQYF. For the CDR3, the DNA is TGTGCCAGCAGTCCCCGAAAAGGGGCCCTCTACGAGCAGTACTTC. Looking up the rest from reference TRBV28 and TRBJ2-7 gives the full variable domain: DVKVTQSSRYLVKRTGEKVFLECVQDMDHENMFWYRQDPGLGLRLIYFSYDVKMKEKGDIPEGYSVSREKKERFSLILESASTNQTSMYLCASSPRKGALYEQYFGPGTRLTVT.

CDR3 in amino acids: CASSKGQGSHRAPLHF. The CDR3 DNA sequence: TGTGCCAGTAGTAAAGGACAGGGGAGCCATCGGGCACCCCTCCACTTT. This chain links TRBV19 with TRBJ1-6, with 9 positions matching TRBD1. The ends lost 4 bases at V and 11 bases at J; junction bases unmatched: 12. Germline loops: CDR1 LNHDA, CDR2 SQIVND (reference sequence). The CDR3 totals 16 residues.

The gene calls are TRBV28 and TRBJ2-5; TRBD2 aligns across 12 bases. In germline, CDR1 is MDHEN, CDR2 SYDVKM. After removal of 6 bases from V and 5 bases from J, the junction contained 16 bases not matched to a gene. The CDR3 is 18 amino acids. CDR3 DNA: TGTGCCAGCAGACCCCCCATGAGGCCTAGCGGGAGGGGCGAGACCCAGTACTTC. Translated, it gives CASRPPMRPSGRGETQYF.

This chain connects TRBV19 to TRBJ1-2; weak D call: TRBD1 (6 bases). Germline CDR1 LNHDA, CDR2 SQIVND (reference sequence). The germline V and J ends were trimmed by 8 bases and 2 bases, with 18 bases remaining between them. This CDR3 region has 15 residues. The CDR3 DNA reads TGTGCCAGTTTGAATCCGGGACACCTGAACTATGGCTACACCTTC. This encodes CASLNPGHLNYGYTF. Complete variable domain (other parts from reference TRBV19 and TRBJ1-2): DGGITQSPKYLFRKEGQNVTLSCEQNLNHDAMYWYRQDPGQGLRLIYYSQIVNDFQKGDIAEGYSVSREKKESFPLTVTSAQKNPTAFYLCASLNPGHLNYGYTFGSGTRLTVV.

The chain recombines TRBV5-1 with TRBJ2-7; 9 bases fit TRBD1. Germline-derived CDR1 and CDR2 are SGHRS and YFSETQ. V lost 4 bases, J lost 4 bases, and 3 bases stayed unmatched. The CDR3 has 13 amino acids. The chain's CDR3 is CASSRTGAYEQYF. The CDR3 nucleotides are TGCGCCAGCAGCCGGACAGGGGCTTACGAGCAGTACTTC.

The chain has TRBV11-2 and TRBJ1-5; D remains unclear. V was clipped by 5 bases and J by 0 bases, with 23 bases between them. CDR3 size: 19 residues. The V gene's germline CDR1 is SGHAT and CDR2 FQNNGV. CDR3 region: CASSPGGLDRFYSNQPQHF. The CDR3 bases are TGTGCCAGCAGCCCAGGAGGGCTTGACCGTTTCTATAGCAATCAGCCCCAGCATTTT.